This TCR beta chain was observed in a study of cytomegalovirus exposure and HLA in healthy donors. PCR primers comprised 60 Vbeta and 13 Jbeta primers. Original methodology: Per a later analysis, the number of unique TCR beta chains was roughly 83 million, of which about 11 million were shared. Clones were sequenced by immunoSEQ multiplex PCR, and TCRdb holds only the in-frame ones, with some missing. V, J and clone size derive from that table, while D and trimming were established from the DNA sequence. The sample consists of roughly 150,000 clones, 65% to 80% of them appearing once. This clone came up once. This sequence originates from a male donor in good health and CMV-seronegative. Sequencing used PBMCs.

The CDR3 loop is CASSRRGALRTEAFF. CDR3 DNA sequence: TGTGCCAGCAGCCGCCGGGGGGCCCTGAGGACTGAAGCTTTCTTT. This chain connects TRBV28 to TRBJ1-1; D may be TRBD1 (6 bases). Trimming shortened V by 6 bases and J by 5 bases, and 19 bases separated the two germline ends. CDR3 length equals 15 residues. Germline CDR1 and CDR2: MDHEN and SYDVKM.